This TCR beta chain was observed in a study of blood T cell repertoires in COVID-19. On the study more broadly: T cells, B-cell-depleted T cells, or PBMCs provided the cDNA or gDNA that served as material.

Produced via immunoSEQ multiplex PCR; TCRdb's table is partial and in-frame only. The table includes 75,000 or so clones, roughly 88% detected once. With 7 bases removed from V and 5 bases from J, the gap between germline ends came to 17 bases. Germline V lookup: CDR1 SGHAT, CDR2 FQNNGV. There are 14 residues in the CDR3. This chain uses TRBV11-2 with TRBJ1-2; D is possibly TRBD1 (5 bases). The clonotype was recovered from a man aged 65 to 85 with acute or convalescent COVID-19. The sequenced sample consisted of peripheral blood. The CDR3: CASTPDRNPYGYTF. CDR3 coding DNA: TGTGCCAGCACCCCCGACAGAAACCCATATGGCTACACCTTC.